Listed below are T cell receptor beta chains from one sample, sequenced in a study of response to subunit inactivated influenza vaccine. One entry per CDR3 protein, called by TCRdb with MiXCR from the RT-PCR reads. Here the sample spans about 830,000 distinct CDR3 sequences, 15% to 20% being singletons. The material sequenced was PBMCs from blood, taken roughly 5 days after vaccination. These receptors were obtained from a man aged 50 to 60 who received an inactivated influenza vaccine. CDR3s include the opening cysteine and the closing phenylalanine or tryptophan.

J gene: TRBJ1-5; V gene: TRBV2; CDR3 protein: CASSENTSNQPQHF
J gene: TRBJ1-3; V gene: TRBV20-1; CDR3 protein: CSARPGSSGNTIYF
J gene: TRBJ1-6; V gene: TRBV28; CDR3 protein: CASSDGTSPLHF
J gene: TRBJ2-3; V gene: TRBV20-1; CDR3 protein: CSARGSSYGTDTQYF
J gene: TRBJ1-2; V gene: TRBV4-3; CDR3 protein: CASSQEVTPNYGYTF
J gene: TRBJ2-5; V gene: TRBV7-8; CDR3 protein: CASSLATGAQETQYF
J gene: TRBJ2-1; V gene: TRBV10-3; CDR3 protein: CAISETTGGYNEQFF
J gene: TRBJ2-1; V gene: TRBV3-1; CDR3 protein: CASSQHAGTSPREQFF
J gene: TRBJ2-1; V gene: TRBV6-1; CDR3 protein: CASSEAGVRDEQFF
J gene: TRBJ1-1; V gene: TRBV5-1; CDR3 protein: CASSLSWDTEAFF
J gene: TRBJ2-7; V gene: TRBV10-3; CDR3 protein: CAIGLDATYEQYF
J gene: TRBJ1-2; V gene: TRBV4-3; CDR3 protein: CASSQEYTALNYGYTF
J gene: TRBJ2-1; V gene: TRBV24-1; CDR3 protein: CATGGGRGAYNEQFF
J gene: TRBJ2-1; V gene: TRBV5-1; CDR3 protein: CASSFSPNRASNNEQFF